Here is one T cell receptor beta chain with its context. The data derive from a study of blood T cell repertoires in COVID-19. Study at large: Samples came from the United States, Italy and Spain, spanning acute and convalescent COVID-19. Nucleic acid was either cDNA or gDNA, and it came from T cells, B-cell-depleted T cells, or PBMCs.

Patients of the Seattle cohort, enrolled during active infection, were followed longitudinally. As handled by the study authors: Nucleated cell number was recorded as an estimate derived from reference gene primer amplification. Sequencing was performed with immunoSEQ multiplex PCR; in TCRdb, only in-frame clones are kept and a portion is missing. D and trimming were read from the DNA, whereas the V and J calls and clone size are those reported in that table. The sample consists of around 300,000 clones, more than 80% of them appearing once. CDR1 LNHDA and CDR2 SQIVND come from the germline V gene (reference sequence). The CDR3 covers 17 residues. After removal of 1 base from V and 2 bases from J, the junction contained 5 bases not matched to a gene.

The sample was peripheral blood. The TCR sequence derives from a woman between 25 and 40 years old with COVID-19, enrolled during active disease. The V call is TRBV19, the J call TRBJ2-1; the match to TRBD2 covers 10 bases. The DNA of the CDR3 is TGTGCCAGTAGTATAGGCCCGAGCGGGAGGGCCTACAATGAGCAGTTCTTC. This sequence encodes CASSIGPSGRAYNEQFF.